These T cell receptor beta chains were read from a single sample in a study of control samples from healthy donors and cancer patients. TCRdb's table, derived via immunoSEQ multiplex PCR, lists solely in-frame clones and lacks some. Here the sample spans 70,000 or so clones, over 65% being singletons. The sample taken for sequencing was PBMCs. The receptors originated from a woman aged 50 to 60 with lung cancer. The CDR3 runs from the conserved cysteine through the conserved F or W. Fields, in order: D gene, V gene, J gene, clone size, CDR3 protein, CDR3 DNA. D genes are given only for firm matches. Some rows have no size entry. The others give once, few or many, or a class for an expanded clone.

d_call: TRBD1; v_call: TRBV28; j_call: TRBJ1-1; clone_size: .; cdr3_aa: CASRQGNTEAFF; cdr3_nt: TGTGCCAGCCGACAGGGGAACACTGAAGCTTTCTTT
d_call: TRBD2; v_call: TRBV11-2; j_call: TRBJ2-1; clone_size: .; cdr3_aa: CASSLWLAGGLYNEQFF; cdr3_nt: TGTGCCAGCAGCTTATGGCTAGCGGGGGGTCTGTACAATGAGCAGTTCTTC
d_call: .; v_call: TRBV15; j_call: TRBJ1-1; clone_size: .; cdr3_aa: CATSPWSTMNTEAFF; cdr3_nt: TGTGCCACCAGTCCCTGGTCGACTATGAACACTGAAGCTTTCTTT
d_call: .; v_call: TRBV6-1; j_call: TRBJ2-3; clone_size: once; cdr3_aa: CASSDRRRADTQYF; cdr3_nt: TGTGCCAGCAGTGACAGAAGAAGGGCAGATACGCAGTATTTT
d_call: TRBD1; v_call: TRBV2; j_call: TRBJ1-4; clone_size: once; cdr3_aa: CASSFDRGERELFF; cdr3_nt: TGTGCCAGCAGTTTCGACAGGGGCGAACGAGAACTGTTTTTT
d_call: .; v_call: TRBV7-9; j_call: TRBJ2-3; clone_size: .; cdr3_aa: CASSPSGGRSTDTQYF; cdr3_nt: TGTGCCAGCAGCCCGAGTGGGGGAAGGAGCACAGATACGCAGTATTTT
d_call: .; v_call: TRBV3-1/TRBV3-2; j_call: TRBJ2-5; clone_size: .; cdr3_aa: CASSQSWGSQETQYF; cdr3_nt: TGTGCCAGCAGCCAATCGTGGGGGAGTCAAGAGACCCAGTACTTC
d_call: TRBD1; v_call: TRBV9; j_call: TRBJ2-1; clone_size: .; cdr3_aa: CASSVVSGGQGRNEQFF; cdr3_nt: TGTGCCAGCAGCGTAGTTTCCGGCGGACAGGGAAGGAATGAGCAGTTCTTC
d_call: .; v_call: TRBV27; j_call: TRBJ1-5; clone_size: .; cdr3_aa: CASRSVSGQPQHF; cdr3_nt: TGTGCCAGCAGGTCCGTATCCGGACAGCCCCAGCATTTT
d_call: .; v_call: TRBV5-1; j_call: TRBJ1-4; clone_size: .; cdr3_aa: CASSLSLRGEKLFF; cdr3_nt: TGCGCCAGCAGCTTGTCCCTGAGAGGGGAAAAACTGTTTTTT
d_call: .; v_call: TRBV7-2; j_call: TRBJ1-5; clone_size: .; cdr3_aa: CASSLSGLSNQPQHF; cdr3_nt: TGTGCCAGCAGCTTATCAGGGCTCAGCAATCAGCCCCAGCATTTT
d_call: .; v_call: TRBV4-1; j_call: TRBJ1-1; clone_size: few; cdr3_aa: CASGGRETEAFF; cdr3_nt: TGCGCCAGCGGGGGAAGGGAGACTGAAGCTTTCTTT
d_call: TRBD1; v_call: TRBV29-1; j_call: TRBJ1-1; clone_size: few; cdr3_aa: CSVDRGLAAEAFF; cdr3_nt: TGCAGCGTGGACAGGGGGCTGGCTGCTGAAGCTTTCTTT
d_call: TRBD2; v_call: TRBV24-1; j_call: TRBJ2-1; clone_size: .; cdr3_aa: CATSDLAGGSYNEQFF; cdr3_nt: TGTGCCACCAGTGATCTAGCGGGGGGATCCTACAATGAGCAGTTCTTC
d_call: .; v_call: TRBV23-1; j_call: TRBJ1-1; clone_size: .; cdr3_aa: CASSQSTREVGNTEAFF; cdr3_nt: TGCGCCAGCAGTCAATCGACCAGGGAAGTTGGGAACACTGAAGCTTTCTTT
d_call: .; v_call: TRBV11-2; j_call: TRBJ1-1; clone_size: .; cdr3_aa: CASSLAAEGRRNTEAFF; cdr3_nt: TGTGCCAGCAGCTTAGCGGCAGAGGGGAGACGAAACACTGAAGCTTTCTTT
d_call: TRBD2; v_call: TRBV12-5; j_call: TRBJ2-3; clone_size: .; cdr3_aa: CASGYVAGGANTQYF; cdr3_nt: TGTGCTAGTGGTTATGTAGCGGGGGGTGCTAATACGCAGTATTTT
d_call: .; v_call: TRBV27; j_call: TRBJ1-1; clone_size: few; cdr3_aa: CASRDWNTEAFF; cdr3_nt: TGTGCCAGCCGGGATTGGAACACTGAAGCTTTCTTT
d_call: .; v_call: TRBV5-4; j_call: TRBJ2-7; clone_size: .; cdr3_aa: CASSFQHNTYEQYF; cdr3_nt: TGTGCCAGCAGCTTTCAACATAATACCTACGAGCAGTACTTC
d_call: .; v_call: TRBV5-6; j_call: TRBJ2-7; clone_size: .; cdr3_aa: CASSLNRIIYEQYF; cdr3_nt: TGTGCCAGCAGCTTGAACAGGATTATCTACGAGCAGTACTTC
d_call: TRBD1; v_call: TRBV7-2; j_call: TRBJ2-7; clone_size: .; cdr3_aa: CASSFQPGQGEGRLTEQYF; cdr3_nt: TGTGCCAGCAGCTTCCAACCGGGACAGGGGGAAGGTAGGCTAACCGAGCAGTACTTC
d_call: .; v_call: TRBV11-2; j_call: TRBJ1-1; clone_size: once; cdr3_aa: CASSLIRGLNTEAFF; cdr3_nt: TGTGCCAGCAGCCTAATTCGGGGCTTGAACACTGAAGCTTTCTTT
d_call: .; v_call: TRBV6-2/TRBV6-3; j_call: TRBJ1-3; clone_size: .; cdr3_aa: CASSYSQSSGNTIYF; cdr3_nt: TGTGCCAGCAGTTACTCGCAGAGCTCTGGAAACACCATATATTTT
d_call: .; v_call: TRBV6-1; j_call: TRBJ1-1; clone_size: .; cdr3_aa: CASSEGVGSWTEAFF; cdr3_nt: TGTGCCAGCAGTGAAGGGGTGGGGAGTTGGACTGAAGCTTTCTTT
d_call: .; v_call: TRBV30; j_call: TRBJ2-5; clone_size: .; cdr3_aa: CAWSLSPRRETQYF; cdr3_nt: TGTGCCTGGAGTCTAAGTCCCCGTCGGGAGACCCAGTACTTC
d_call: .; v_call: TRBV6-2/TRBV6-3; j_call: TRBJ2-5; clone_size: .; cdr3_aa: CASSYSRSGRPETQYF; cdr3_nt: TGTGCCAGCAGTTACTCGAGGTCAGGGAGACCCGAGACCCAGTACTTC
d_call: .; v_call: TRBV4-3; j_call: TRBJ1-4; clone_size: few; cdr3_aa: CASSQGSGRDEKLFF; cdr3_nt: TGCGCCAGCAGCCAGGGAAGCGGACGAGATGAAAAACTGTTTTTT
d_call: .; v_call: TRBV9; j_call: TRBJ2-1; clone_size: medium-sized; cdr3_aa: CASSLPTGVLDEQFF; cdr3_nt: TGTGCCAGCAGCCTCCCGACGGGGGTGTTGGATGAGCAGTTCTTC
d_call: .; v_call: TRBV2; j_call: TRBJ1-6; clone_size: .; cdr3_aa: CASSRGQGGNSPLHF; cdr3_nt: TGTGCCAGCAGTCGCGGGCAGGGCGGTAATTCACCCCTCCACTTT
d_call: .; v_call: TRBV19; j_call: TRBJ2-5; clone_size: .; cdr3_aa: CASSIAGAKGETQYF; cdr3_nt: TGTGCCAGTAGTATAGCTGGGGCTAAGGGGGAGACCCAGTACTTC
d_call: .; v_call: TRBV6-5; j_call: TRBJ2-4; clone_size: medium-sized; cdr3_aa: CASDVGDWDDIQYF; cdr3_nt: TGTGCCAGCGACGTTGGGGATTGGGATGACATTCAGTACTTC
d_call: .; v_call: TRBV7-2; j_call: TRBJ2-2; clone_size: .; cdr3_aa: CASSLGQYGELFF; cdr3_nt: TGTGCCAGCAGCCTAGGACAGTACGGGGAGCTGTTTTTT
d_call: .; v_call: TRBV24-1; j_call: TRBJ2-2; clone_size: .; cdr3_aa: CATSDLAGELFF; cdr3_nt: TGTGCCACCAGTGATTTGGCGGGGGAGCTGTTTTTT
d_call: TRBD1; v_call: TRBV6-5; j_call: TRBJ1-2; clone_size: .; cdr3_aa: CASRTGGGNYGYTF; cdr3_nt: TGTGCCAGCAGGACAGGGGGCGGCAACTATGGCTACACCTTC
d_call: .; v_call: TRBV2; j_call: TRBJ1-5; clone_size: .; cdr3_aa: CASSEFAREGQPQHF; cdr3_nt: TGTGCCAGCAGTGAATTTGCGAGGGAAGGGCAGCCCCAGCATTTT
d_call: TRBD2; v_call: TRBV6-2/TRBV6-3; j_call: TRBJ2-1; clone_size: medium-sized; cdr3_aa: CASSYSETSTHEQFF; cdr3_nt: TGTGCCAGCAGTTACTCGGAGACTAGCACCCATGAGCAGTTCTTC
d_call: .; v_call: TRBV7-2; j_call: TRBJ1-2; clone_size: .; cdr3_aa: CASSPTLYGYTF; cdr3_nt: TGTGCCAGCAGCCCCACCCTCTATGGCTACACCTTC